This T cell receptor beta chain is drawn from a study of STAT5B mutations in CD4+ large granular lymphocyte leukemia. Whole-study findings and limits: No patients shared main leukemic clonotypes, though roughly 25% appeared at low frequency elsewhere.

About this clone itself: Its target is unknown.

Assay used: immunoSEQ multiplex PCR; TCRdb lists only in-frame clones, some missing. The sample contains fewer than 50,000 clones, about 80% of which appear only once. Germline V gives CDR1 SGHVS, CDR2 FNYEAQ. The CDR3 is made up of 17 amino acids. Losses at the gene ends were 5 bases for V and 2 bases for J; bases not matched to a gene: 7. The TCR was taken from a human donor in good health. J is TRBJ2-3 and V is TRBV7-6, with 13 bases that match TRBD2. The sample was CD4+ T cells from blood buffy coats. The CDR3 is CASSQGLAGTTTDTQYF. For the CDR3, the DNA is TGTGCCAGCAGCCAGGGACTAGCGGGAACTACCACAGATACGCAGTATTTT.